Presented here are 17 T cell receptor beta chains from one specimen sequenced in a study of technical replicates of blood from a handful of donors (dated by TCRdb to the late 2010s). Library generation was performed with the immunoSEQ multiplex PCR assay. Drawn from immuneACCESS, this table holds only the in-frame rearrangements with V and J called that TCRdb kept. Clones are partly lost; checked studies trace under half to an unresolved V gene and leave the rest unexplained. The sample contains under 95,000 clones, less than 95% of them found a single time. Around 0.25% of the sample rests with the top ten. Sequencing input: T cells isolated from PBMCs. Receptors originate from a human donor in good health.

This chain joins TRBV11-2 and TRBJ2-7; the match to TRBD2 covers 10 bases. Germline CDR1 is SGHAT and CDR2 is FQNNGV. V was clipped by 4 bases and J by 4 bases; unmatched bases: 16. The CDR3 runs 18 residues. CDR3 sequence: CASSSIPWASGGIYEQYF. In DNA, the CDR3 is TGTGCCAGCAGCTCCATCCCTTGGGCTAGCGGGGGCATATACGAGCAGTACTTC. The full variable domain, in which reference TRBV11-2 and TRBJ2-7 provide the parts outside the CDR3, is EAGVAQSPRYKIIEKRQSVAFWCNPISGHATLYWYQQILGQGPKLLIQFQNNGVVDDSQLPKDRFSAERLKGVDSTLKIQPAKLEDSAVYLCASSSIPWASGGIYEQYFGPGTRLTVT.

The CDR3 region is CASSPKGGPGISYEQYF. The CDR3 DNA reads as TGTGCCAGCAGCCCAAAGGGCGGGCCGGGAATCTCCTACGAGCAGTACTTC. The chain carries TRBV4-2 and TRBJ2-7, with D perhaps matching TRBD2 (5 bases). The ends were cut back, 4 bases at V and 0 bases at J, with 19 bases in the middle. Germline lookup yields CDR1 LGHNA and CDR2 YNFKEQ. This CDR3 is built from 17 residues.

The chain couples TRBV5-1 to TRBJ1-2, with 7 bases fitting TRBD1. This CDR3 is built from 15 residues. With V trimmed by 7 bases and J by 4 bases, 13 bases remained unmatched. The germline V gene has CDR1 SGHRS and CDR2 YFSETQ. CDR3 in amino acids: CASGVDRRMSYGYTF. DNA for the CDR3: TGCGCCAGCGGGGTGGACAGGCGAATGTCCTATGGCTACACCTTC.

The rearrangement joins TRBV10-1 to TRBJ2-7; TRBD2 is a possible D gene (6 bases). CDR3 length equals 14 residues. Germline V gene data show CDR1 as WNHNN and CDR2 as SYGVQD (reference sequence). Trimming pared 6 bases from V and 0 bases from J, leaving 12 bases between. The CDR3 DNA reads as TGCGCCAGCAGACCACGGAGGGGCTCCTACGAGCAGTACTTC. Protein sequence: CASRPRRGSYEQYF.

The chain carries TRBV7-6 and TRBJ2-3; D is perhaps TRBD2 (6 bases). CDR3 length equals 13 residues. The germline V and J ends were trimmed by 5 bases and 3 bases, with 9 bases remaining between them. Germline V gene sequence: CDR1 SGHVS, CDR2 FNYEAQ. The CDR3 coding sequence is TGTGCCAGCAGCCGCGGGAAAACAGATACGCAGTATTTT. It is translated as CASSRGKTDTQYF. The full variable domain, completed using reference TRBV7-6 and TRBJ2-3, is GAGVSQSPRYKVTKRGQDVALRCDPISGHVSLYWYRQALGQGPEFLTYFNYEAQQDKSGLPNDRFSAERPEGSISTLTIQRTEQRDSAMYRCASSRGKTDTQYFGPGTRLTVL.

The chain employs TRBV2 and TRBJ1-2; D uncertain. Between the trimmed V and J ends, which lost 1 base and 2 bases, there was a span of 8 bases. Germline CDR1 and CDR2: SNHLY and FYNNEI. The CDR3 is made up of 14 amino acids. The CDR3 bases are TGTGCCAGCAGTGAAGAAGGAGGGAACTATGGCTACACCTTC. Amino acid sequence: CASSEEGGNYGYTF.

The V and J genes are TRBV5-1 and TRBJ2-7; TRBD2 might be the D (6 bases). The CDR3 runs 15 residues. Germline V gene sequence: CDR1 SGHRS, CDR2 YFSETQ. V lost 2 bases and J 2 bases, leaving 14 bases between the germline ends. For the CDR3, the DNA is TGCGCCAGCAGCTTAACGGGACTCCATACCTACGAGCAGTACTTC. It translates to CASSLTGLHTYEQYF.

This chain connects TRBV10-3 to TRBJ2-3; D possibly corresponds to TRBD2 (6 bases). CDR3 length: 14 amino acids. The V gene lost 6 bases and the J gene lost 5 bases, with 15 bases spanning the gap. Germline CDR1 reads ENHRY; CDR2 reads SYGVKD. The CDR3 DNA is TGTGCCATCAGGTCGGCGAGAGCGGGAGATACGCAGTATTTT. Encoded protein: CAIRSARAGDTQYF.

The rearrangement uses TRBV6-5 and TRBJ1-3, with D tentatively TRBD1 (5 bases). V was clipped by 0 bases and J by 2 bases, with 11 bases between them. This CDR3 contains 16 residues. Germline loops: CDR1 MNHEY, CDR2 SVGAGI. CDR3 in amino acids: CASSYSQAGAGNTIYF. The CDR3 nucleotides are TGTGCCAGCAGTTACTCACAGGCAGGAGCTGGAAACACCATATATTTT.

The rearrangement uses TRBV9 and TRBJ1-5; unclear D gene. The CDR3 consists of 13 residues. The germline CDR1 and CDR2 sequences are SGDLS and YYNGEE. Trimming stripped 8 bases from V and 2 bases from J, with 11 bases between. The CDR3 DNA follows: TGTGCCAGTGGTGACGGAGGCAATCAGCCCCAGCATTTT. Translation: CASGDGGNQPQHF.

The J gene is TRBJ1-5, the V gene TRBV6-5; a weak D match, TRBD1 (6 bases). The V gene lost 6 bases and the J gene lost 6 bases, with 15 bases spanning the gap. Germline CDR1 and CDR2: MNHEY and SVGAGI. The length of the CDR3 is 14 residues. The CDR3 loop reads CASSPRGAGQPQHF. CDR3 coding DNA: TGTGCCAGCAGCCCCAGGGGTGCTGGTCAGCCCCAGCATTTT.

The chain uses TRBV4-1 and TRBJ2-7, with 9 bases fitting TRBD1. Germline values: CDR1 MGHRA, CDR2 YSYEKL. The CDR3 is made up of 16 amino acids. J lost 4 bases, V lost 2 bases, and 9 bases had no gene match. CDR3 bases: TGCGCCAGCAGCCAACCCGGGACAGGGTCTTGGTACGAGCAGTACTTC. It specifies CASSQPGTGSWYEQYF.

V usage is TRBV5-5 and J usage is TRBJ1-5; no reliable D call. The V end was cut by 4 bases, the J end by 0 bases, with 17 bases between. Germline V gene data show CDR1 as SGHKS and CDR2 as YYEKEE (reference sequence). The CDR3 covers 17 residues. The CDR3 loop is CASSGDPIADSNQPQHF. For the CDR3, the DNA is TGTGCCAGCAGCGGGGATCCGATAGCGGATAGCAATCAGCCCCAGCATTTT.

The chain links TRBV6-1 to TRBJ2-2; possible D gene TRBD1, 5 bases. Looked up from germline, CDR1 is MNHNS and CDR2 is SASEGT. The CDR3 is 14 amino acids. The V gene lost 7 bases and the J gene lost 8 bases, with 17 bases spanning the gap. This CDR3 reads CASMNTRVLGELFF. CDR3 DNA sequence: TGTGCCAGCATGAACACCAGGGTGTTGGGGGAGCTGTTTTTT.

This clone came up once. This rearrangement joins TRBV27 to TRBJ1-1; maybe TRBD1 (6 bases). The CDR3 loop spans 13 amino acids. The V gene's germline CDR1 is MNHEY and CDR2 SMNVEV (reference sequence). V gave up 1 base and J gave up 3 bases, with 6 bases separating them. The CDR3, as DNA: TGTGCCAGCAGTTTATACAGGGACACTGAAGCTTTCTTT. Its translation is CASSLYRDTEAFF.

This sequence joins TRBV5-5 and TRBJ2-7; D is unresolved. The V end lost 4 bases, the J end lost 3 bases, and 14 bases lay between the germline ends. From germline, CDR1 is SGHKS and CDR2 YYEKEE (reference sequence). The CDR3 is 14 residues long. Written as DNA, the CDR3 is TGTGCCAGCAGCCCCGGCCAGGTGGGCTACGAGCAGTACTTC. Protein sequence: CASSPGQVGYEQYF. Full variable domain (outside the CDR3, taken from reference TRBV5-5 and TRBJ2-7): DAGVTQSPTHLIKTRGQQVTLRCSPISGHKSVSWYQQVLGQGPQFIFQYYEKEERGRGNFPDRFSARQFPNYSSELNVNALLLGDSALYLCASSPGQVGYEQYFGPGTRLTVT.

In DNA form, the CDR3 reads TGTGCCAGCAGCACAGGGCTGACCGGGGAGCTGTTTTTT. Its protein is CASSTGLTGELFF. This chain uses TRBV6-4 with TRBJ2-2; tentative D call: TRBD1 (6 bases). This CDR3 has 13 residues. Germline-derived CDR1 and CDR2 are MRHNA and SNTAGT. With 6 bases removed from V and 5 bases from J, the gap between germline ends came to 10 bases.